This record concerns one T cell receptor beta chain sequence. Its antigen is unidentified. This sample is part of a study of OX40 agonist ivuxolimab in advanced cancers. At the level of the study: Patients with prior anti-PD-1, anti-PD-L1 or anti-CTLA-4 therapy were eligible; about 40% had some.

Sequencing used immunoSEQ multiplex PCR; TCRdb keeps in-frame clones, though not all of them. The repertoire holds 75,000 to 100,000 clones, roughly 85% seen once, with approximately 2% in the top ten. The study's findings and limits: Among the lowest peripheral clonal expansion occurred in 0.1-3.0 mg/kg partial responders.

V lost 1 base and J 0 bases, leaving 13 bases between the germline ends. The germline V gene has CDR1 SGHRS and CDR2 YFSETQ. This CDR3 is 16 amino acids long. The TCR comes from an adult with an advanced solid tumor such as melanoma, head and neck, liver or kidney cancer. The material sequenced was CD4+ or CD8+ T cells sorted from blood, taken in a trial of the OX40 agonist ivuxolimab. The genes are TRBV5-1 and TRBJ1-1; D perhaps matches TRBD1 (6 bases). DNA of the CDR3: TGCGCCAGCAGCTTGAGACAGGACTCCTTGAACACTGAAGCTTTCTTT. Translation: CASSLRQDSLNTEAFF.